These 10 T cell receptor beta chains were sequenced from one sample in a study of T cell responses to AZD1222 COVID-19 vaccine. The data were produced by immunoSEQ multiplex PCR, yet TCRdb's version contains in-frame clones alone and is incomplete. The sample carries under 170,000 clones, about 92% recorded once. Sequences were derived from peripheral blood, sampled 28 days after the second AZD1222 dose. These receptors all come from an adult who received the AZD1222 COVID-19 vaccine.

The chain carries TRBV3-1 (or the pseudogene TRBV3-2) and TRBJ2-7, with 8 bases fitting TRBD2. Germline V lookup: CDR1 LGHDT, CDR2 YNNKEL (reference sequence). This CDR3 region has 13 residues. V shed 4 bases, J shed 7 bases, and the junction held 6 bases outside the gene matches. CDR3 bases: TGTGCCAGCAGCCCCCCGGGAGGGGTTGAGCAGTACTTC. Protein product: CASSPPGGVEQYF.

The V gene is TRBV10-3, the J gene TRBJ1-6, with unresolved D. Trimming removed 0 bases from V and 9 bases from J, with 12 bases in between. CDR1 and CDR2 (germline): ENHRY, SYGVKD. The CDR3 has 15 amino acids. Here the CDR3 DNA reads TGTGCCATCAGTGAGTCGGCGGGGAGCGGTTCACCCCTCCACTTT. The encoded protein is CAISESAGSGSPLHF.

The chain links TRBV27 to TRBJ1-4; perhaps TRBD1 as D (6 bases). CDR3 length equals 17 residues. Germline CDR1 is MNHEY and CDR2 is SMNVEV (reference sequence). V was pared by 2 bases and J by 3 bases, with 16 bases between. Here the CDR3 DNA reads TGTGCCAGCAGTTTAGGATTCGGACAGCTGCCTAATGAAAAACTGTTTTTT. It codes for CASSLGFGQLPNEKLFF.

In this sample, this clone turned up once. The V and J genes are TRBV11-2 and TRBJ2-5; the match to TRBD2 covers 10 bases. The CDR3 has 16 residues. J lost 6 bases, V lost 5 bases, and 12 bases had no gene match. Germline CDR1 SGHAT, CDR2 FQNNGV. The CDR3, as DNA: TGTGCCAGCAGCCAAACTGGGACTAGCGAAATGCAGACCCAGTACTTC. As protein: CASSQTGTSEMQTQYF.

The chain uses TRBV28 and TRBJ2-7, with D maybe TRBD2 (5 bases). There are 14 residues in the CDR3. Germline V lookup: CDR1 MDHEN, CDR2 SYDVKM. V was clipped by 4 bases and J by 7 bases, with 17 bases between them. The CDR3: CASSSGEFLGEQYF. The CDR3 nucleotides are TGTGCCAGCAGTTCCGGGGAGTTCCTGGGGGAGCAGTACTTC.

The V gene is TRBV24-1, the J gene TRBJ2-3; D is possibly TRBD1 (6 bases). Trimming took 6 bases from V and 6 from J, leaving 15 bases between them. Per the germline V gene, CDR1 is KGHDR and CDR2 is SFDVKD. The CDR3 totals 14 residues. The CDR3 spells CATSRSQGFDTQYF. The CDR3 nucleotides read TGTGCCACCAGTCGATCACAGGGATTCGATACGCAGTATTTT.

The genes are TRBV10-2 and TRBJ1-2; 9 bases match TRBD1. Trimming at V came to 2 bases and at J to 8 bases, leaving 6 bases not matched to a gene. The CDR3 covers 14 residues. Germline CDR1 and CDR2: WSHSY and SAAADI. The CDR3 is CASSERTGVYGYTF. As DNA, the CDR3 is TGCGCCAGCAGTGAGAGGACAGGGGTGTACGGCTACACCTTC.

This chain links TRBV2 with TRBJ2-7, with TRBD2 as a possible D gene (5 bases). CDR1 and CDR2 (germline): SNHLY, FYNNEI. Trimming removed 7 bases from V and 3 bases from J, with 10 bases in between. The CDR3 contains 12 residues. CDR3 loop: CASTPSGYEQYF. The CDR3 nucleotides are TGTGCCAGCACTCCCAGCGGCTACGAGCAGTACTTC.

The chain has TRBV27 and TRBJ1-2, with D perhaps TRBD1 (6 bases). The CDR3 totals 14 residues. The V gene's germline CDR1 is MNHEY and CDR2 SMNVEV (reference sequence). The germline V and J ends were trimmed by 6 bases and 5 bases, with 16 bases remaining between them. In DNA form, the CDR3 reads TGTGCCAGCAGACGTATAACAGGGAAGTATGGCTACACCTTC. Protein: CASRRITGKYGYTF.

This clone was recorded a few times. This rearrangement joins TRBV12-5 to TRBJ1-3; D not certain. Germline lookup yields CDR1 LGHNT and CDR2 FRNRAP. V was shortened by 6 bases and J by 0 bases, with 9 bases between the two germline ends. This CDR3 spans 14 amino acids. The chain's CDR3 is CASGMELSGNTIYF. For the CDR3, the DNA is TGTGCTAGTGGAATGGAACTCTCTGGAAACACCATATATTTT.